The 29 T cell receptor beta chains below come from one sample, sequenced in a study of T-cell reconstitution after alpha-beta-depleted transplantation in children. The authors prepared the TCRbeta library with unique molecular identifiers. Each CDR3 protein is one row after TCRdb ran MiXCR on the PCR reads. This sample has some 150,000 distinct CDR3 sequences, with around 8.5% found just once. The material was PBMCs, mostly from graft donor cells, obtained 180 days after TCRalphabeta/CD19-depleted stem cell transplant. The source of these receptors is a female patient aged 2-9 years who had a stem cell transplant for congenital amegakaryocytic thrombocytopenia, so the T cells may come from the graft donor.

The J gene is TRBJ2-7, the V gene TRBV10-3; D not resolved. The V gene's germline CDR1 is ENHRY and CDR2 SYGVKD. This CDR3 has 13 residues. V lost 8 bases and J lost 0, with 11 bases in between. CDR3 protein: CAIGSWTSYEQYF. CDR3 nucleotide sequence: TGTGCCATCGGCTCCTGGACCTCCTACGAGCAGTACTTC.

At least ten counts were recorded for this clonotype. The rearrangement links TRBV12-3 or TRBV12-4 to TRBJ1-5, with 7 nucleotides matching TRBD1. The V segment lost 4 bases and the J segment 4 bases; nucleotides outside the gene matches: 4. This CDR3 region has 14 residues. The CDR3 nucleotides read TGTGCCAGCAGTTGGGACAGCCGGAATCAGCCCCAGCATTTT. Protein: CASSWDSRNQPQHF.

The table lists this clonotype with a few counts. This chain joins TRBV6-1 and TRBJ1-6; D is perhaps TRBD1 (5 bases). The CDR3 extends over 16 amino acids. Trimming stripped 4 bases from V and 8 bases from J, with 18 bases between. Per the germline V gene, CDR1 is MNHNS and CDR2 is SASEGT. The CDR3 bases are TGTGCCAGCAGTGTACGATCCGGGACGGACTATTCACCCCTCCACTTT. It specifies CASSVRSGTDYSPLHF.

This clonotype was observed at least ten times. The chain is built from TRBV28 and TRBJ2-7, with 9 bases fitting TRBD1. There are 15 residues in the CDR3. Germline V gene lookup returns CDR1 MDHEN and CDR2 SYDVKM. V trimming: 2 bases; J trimming: 2 bases; junction bases outside the gene matches: 4. Here the CDR3 DNA reads TGTGCCAGCAGTTTAGGGACAGGGCTGGCCTACGAGCAGTACTTC. Encoded protein: CASSLGTGLAYEQYF.

Ten or more counts support this clonotype. The rearrangement uses TRBV5-5 and TRBJ2-7, with TRBD2 matching over 7 bases. There are 13 residues in the CDR3. Looked up from germline, CDR1 is SGHKS and CDR2 is YYEKEE (reference sequence). Trimming cost V 4 bases and J 8 bases; bases outside gene matches: 9. The CDR3 DNA sequence: TGTGCCAGCAGCGCCCGGGCGGGGGAGCAGCAGTACTTC. Translation: CASSARAGEQQYF.

This clonotype was counted at least ten times. This chain joins TRBV6-2 or TRBV6-3 and TRBJ2-7, with 11 bases aligning to TRBD2. This CDR3 is 16 amino acids long. J lost 0 bases, V lost 5 bases, and 6 bases had no gene match. Germline loops: CDR1 MNHEY, CDR2 SVGEGT. The DNA for the CDR3 is TGTGCCAGCAGTGCCGTAGCGGGAGGGCCCTCCTACGAGCAGTACTTC. Amino acid sequence: CASSAVAGGPSYEQYF.

This clonotype was counted at least ten times. The rearrangement links TRBV28 to TRBJ2-6, with D perhaps assigned TRBD1 or TRBD2 (6 bases each). CDR3 size: 18 residues. The germline gives CDR1 MDHEN, CDR2 SYDVKM. V dropped 5 bases and J dropped 3 bases, with 20 bases sitting between them. The CDR3 nucleotides are TGTGCCAGCAGTAGCTCAAGGTCGGGGGCGAATGGGGCCAACGTCCTGACTTTC. Protein: CASSSSRSGANGANVLTF.

Ten or more counts support this clonotype. This rearrangement joins TRBV20-1 to TRBJ2-7, with TRBD1 as a possible D gene (6 bases). CDR1 and CDR2 from the germline V gene are DFQATT and SNEGSKA (reference sequence). The length of the CDR3 is 10 residues. Trimming pared 6 bases from V and 7 bases from J, leaving 10 bases between. The CDR3 nucleotides are TGCAGTGCCAAGAGGGGGGAGCAGTACTTC. Its protein product is CSAKRGEQYF.

This clonotype was counted ten times or more. The chain has TRBV5-1 and TRBJ2-7, with 10 bases aligning to TRBD1. The CDR3 sequence is 15 residues long. Germline V gene sequence: CDR1 SGHRS, CDR2 YFSETQ. With V trimmed by 1 base and J by 2 bases, 3 bases remained unmatched. The chain's CDR3 is CASSLFGTGAYEQYF. As DNA, the CDR3 is TGCGCCAGCAGCTTGTTTGGGACAGGGGCCTACGAGCAGTACTTC.

Comment on this clonotype: This clone may be a read error of a much larger clone one base away. The chain combines TRBV5-1 with TRBJ2-2; tentative D call: TRBD2 (5 bases). The CDR3 consists of 14 residues. Germline loops: CDR1 SGHRS, CDR2 YFSETQ. Here the CDR3 reads CASSLVRLTGELYF. CDR3 sequence (DNA): TGCGCCAGCAGCTTGGTTCGGCTCACCGGGGAGCTGTATTTT.

The genes are TRBV28 and TRBJ1-3; D is ambiguous. The CDR3 sequence is 11 residues long. Germline V gene data show CDR1 as MDHEN and CDR2 as SYDVKM. Trimming cost V 8 bases and J 4 bases, with 6 bases left between them. For the CDR3, the DNA is TGTGCCAGCCGGTCCGGAAACACCATATATTTT. As protein: CASRSGNTIYF.

Comments on this clonotype: This may stem from a read error, because a much larger clone lies one nucleotide away. The chain links TRBV12-3 or TRBV12-4 to TRBJ2-3; tentatively, D is TRBD2 (6 bases). The CDR3 length is 15 residues. V gave up 7 bases and J gave up 3 bases, with 17 bases separating them. CDR3 DNA sequence: TGTGCCAGCACTTTGGAAGGAGGGGAAACAGATACGCAGTATTTT. Encoded protein: CASTLEGGETDTQYF.

The chain has TRBV2 and TRBJ2-3, with D hard to call. The CDR3 contains 13 residues. Germline CDR1 reads SNHLY; CDR2 reads FYNNEI. Deletions cut 5 bases from V and 4 bases from J, with 10 bases between. DNA of the CDR3: TGTGCCAGCAGTACGGGTTACTCAGATACGCAGTATTTT. It is translated as CASSTGYSDTQYF.

Turning to this clonotype: A read error may explain this, as a much larger clone is one base away. The V call is TRBV11-2, the J call TRBJ1-1; no firm D call. The ends were cut back, 7 bases at V and 5 bases at J, with 20 bases in the middle. The germline gives CDR1 SGHAT, CDR2 FQNNGV. This CDR3 has 15 amino acids. The CDR3 DNA sequence: TGTGCCAGCACCATTAGAAGGAGCGCCGGGACTGAAGCTTTCTTT. It is translated as CASTIRRSAGTEAFF.

This clonotype was seen ten or more times. The chain employs TRBV11-1 and TRBJ2-5; perhaps TRBD2 as D (5 bases). Deletions cut 5 bases from V and 3 bases from J, with 22 bases between. This CDR3 contains 17 residues. Germline V gene lookup returns CDR1 SGHAT and CDR2 FQDESV (reference sequence). The CDR3 DNA reads TGTGCCAGCAGCCACAATAGGGAGTTATTACCAGAAGAGACCCAGTACTTC. This sequence encodes CASSHNRELLPEETQYF.

This clonotype came up many times. This chain joins TRBV4-2 and TRBJ2-1; 7 nucleotides match TRBD1. The CDR3 covers 13 residues. Germline trimming cut 2 bases from V and 9 bases from J; bases unmatched to any gene: 4. Germline CDR1 and CDR2: LGHNA and YNFKEQ. The CDR3 DNA follows: TGTGCCAGCAGCCAATCGACAGGGTTTGAGCAGTTCTTC. Residues: CASSQSTGFEQFF.

This clonotype showed up many times. The CDR3 is CSARGAANTGELFF. In nucleotides, the CDR3 is TGCAGTGCTAGAGGGGCGGCGAACACCGGGGAGCTGTTTTTT. The gene calls are TRBV20-1 and TRBJ2-2; D gene unclear. Per germline, CDR1 DFQATT and CDR2 SNEGSKA (reference sequence). V gave up 1 base and J gave up 0 bases, with 6 bases separating them. The length of the CDR3 is 14 residues.

This clonotype was recorded at least ten times. J is TRBJ2-3 and V is TRBV7-3; 12 bases match TRBD2. CDR3 length equals 13 residues. Looked up from germline, CDR1 is SGHTA and CDR2 is FQGTGA. The V segment lost 5 bases and the J segment 10 bases; nucleotides outside the gene matches: 4. Here the CDR3 DNA reads TGTGCCAGCAGCAGACTAGCGGGAGACCCGCAGTATTTT. Its translation: CASSRLAGDPQYF.

This clonotype was seen at least ten times. The chain couples TRBV5-1 to TRBJ2-1; D unclear. This CDR3 contains 14 residues. Trimming took off 4 bases at V and 0 bases at J, with 8 bases between the two ends. Germline loops: CDR1 SGHRS, CDR2 YFSETQ. This chain's CDR3 is CASSGSGSYNEQFF. CDR3 nucleotides: TGCGCCAGCAGCGGATCCGGCTCCTACAATGAGCAGTTCTTC.

In its sample, this clonotype was seen many times. This chain joins TRBV20-1 and TRBJ2-5, with D hard to call. The V gene's germline CDR1 is DFQATT and CDR2 SNEGSKA (reference sequence). The CDR3 has 12 amino acids. The V end lost 6 bases, the J end lost 1 base, and 9 bases lay between the germline ends. The CDR3 DNA follows: TGCAGTGCCTCACCTTTCCAAGAGACCCAGTACTTC. As protein: CSASPFQETQYF.

This clonotype was recorded a few times. This chain links TRBV7-2 with TRBJ2-1, with 12 bases that match TRBD2. The J segment lost 9 bases and the V segment lost 1 base, leaving 4 bases of the junction unmatched. The CDR3 length is 15 residues. Germline assignment: CDR1 SGHTA and CDR2 FQGNSA. CDR3 coding DNA: TGTGCCAGCAGCTTAGTACTAGCGGGGGGCGGTGAGCAGTTCTTC. It specifies CASSLVLAGGGEQFF.

This clonotype was found many times. The chain has TRBV29-1 and TRBJ2-2; D may be TRBD1 (7 bases). The CDR3 length is 15 residues. Germline V gene sequence: CDR1 SQVTM, CDR2 ANQGSEA. V lost 6 bases and J lost 0, with 14 bases in between. The CDR3 reads CSVSGGQTNTGELFF. The CDR3 DNA sequence: TGCAGCGTCTCCGGGGGACAGACGAACACCGGGGAGCTGTTTTTT.

This clonotype was observed many times. The chain carries TRBV18 and TRBJ2-2; 7 bases fit TRBD1. Germline CDR1 is KGHSH and CDR2 is LQKENI. With V trimmed by 4 bases and J by 1 base, 3 bases remained unmatched. There are 15 residues in the CDR3. CDR3 amino acids: CASSQGGRNTGELFF. The CDR3 nucleotides read TGTGCCAGCTCACAAGGGGGCCGGAACACCGGGGAGCTGTTTTTT.

This clonotype was recorded at least ten times. This chain uses TRBV29-1 with TRBJ2-5; 8 bases align to TRBD2. Germline CDR1 SQVTM, CDR2 ANQGSEA. V shed 3 bases, J shed 2 bases, and the junction held 5 bases outside the gene matches. The CDR3 loop spans 14 amino acids. CDR3 residues: CSVDERGLQETQYF. In nucleotides, the CDR3 is TGCAGCGTTGATGAGCGGGGGTTACAAGAGACCCAGTACTTC.

This clonotype was observed many times. The CDR3 coding sequence is TGTGCCAGCATACGGGTTTGGGGGACCCCAAATACCGGGGAGCTGTTTTTT. Translation: CASIRVWGTPNTGELFF. This sequence joins TRBV21-1 and TRBJ2-2; TRBD1, the table's D call, lacks a check against the DNA. TRBV21-1 is shown as a pseudogene. This CDR3 spans 17 amino acids.

This clonotype was observed many times. The J gene is TRBJ1-2, the V gene TRBV10-3; 9 positions agree with TRBD1. V gave up 7 bases and J gave up 3 bases; unmatched junction bases: 6. Germline values: CDR1 ENHRY, CDR2 SYGVKD. This CDR3 comprises 14 residues. The CDR3 DNA is TGTGCCATCACCAGGGACAGGGAGGACTATGGCTACACCTTC. This gives the protein CAITRDREDYGYTF.

Many counts were recorded for this clonotype. The CDR3, as DNA: TGCGCCAGCAGCCAAGGGATGTACAATTCACCCCTCCACTTT. Translation gives CASSQGMYNSPLHF. The chain carries TRBV4-1 and TRBJ1-6; D gene ambiguous. Deletions cut 1 base from V and 7 bases from J, with 8 bases between. The germline CDR1 and CDR2 sequences are MGHRA and YSYEKL. The CDR3 contains 14 residues.

This chain connects TRBV5-6 to TRBJ2-7, with D tentatively TRBD1 (6 bases). Germline V lookup: CDR1 SGHDT, CDR2 YYEEEE. Deletions cut 3 bases from V and 4 bases from J, with 11 bases between. The CDR3 totals 13 residues. CDR3 sequence reads: CASSYVDRYEQYF. For the CDR3, the DNA is TGTGCCAGCAGCTACGTAGACAGGTACGAGCAGTACTTC.

This clonotype was detected only a few times. This chain connects TRBV6-5 to TRBJ1-6; no clear D gene. This CDR3 has 14 amino acids. CDR1 and CDR2 (germline): MNHEY, SVGAGI. Deletions cut 0 bases from V and 9 bases from J, with 9 bases between. The CDR3 reads CASSYSVMGSPLHF. The CDR3 DNA is TGTGCCAGCAGTTACTCAGTGATGGGTTCACCCCTCCACTTT.